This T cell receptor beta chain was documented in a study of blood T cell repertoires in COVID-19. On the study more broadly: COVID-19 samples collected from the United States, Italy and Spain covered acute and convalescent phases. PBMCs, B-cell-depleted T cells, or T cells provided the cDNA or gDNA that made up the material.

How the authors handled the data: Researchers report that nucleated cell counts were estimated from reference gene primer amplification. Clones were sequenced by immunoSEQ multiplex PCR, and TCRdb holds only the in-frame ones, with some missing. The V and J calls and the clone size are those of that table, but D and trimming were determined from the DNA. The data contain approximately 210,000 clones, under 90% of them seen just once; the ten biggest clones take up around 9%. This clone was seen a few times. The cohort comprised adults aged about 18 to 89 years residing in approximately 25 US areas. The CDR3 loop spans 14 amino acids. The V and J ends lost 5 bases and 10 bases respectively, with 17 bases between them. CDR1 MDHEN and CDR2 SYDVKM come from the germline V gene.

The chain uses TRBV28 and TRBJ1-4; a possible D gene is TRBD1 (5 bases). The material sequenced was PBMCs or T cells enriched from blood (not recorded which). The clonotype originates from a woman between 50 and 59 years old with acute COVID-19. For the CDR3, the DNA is TGTGCCAGCAGTCTAATACAGGAATCGGGAAAACTGTTTTTT. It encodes CASSLIQESGKLFF. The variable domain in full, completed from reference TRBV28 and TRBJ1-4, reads DVKVTQSSRYLVKRTGEKVFLECVQDMDHENMFWYRQDPGLGLRLIYFSYDVKMKEKGDIPEGYSVSREKKERFSLILESASTNQTSMYLCASSLIQESGKLFFGSGTQLSVL.